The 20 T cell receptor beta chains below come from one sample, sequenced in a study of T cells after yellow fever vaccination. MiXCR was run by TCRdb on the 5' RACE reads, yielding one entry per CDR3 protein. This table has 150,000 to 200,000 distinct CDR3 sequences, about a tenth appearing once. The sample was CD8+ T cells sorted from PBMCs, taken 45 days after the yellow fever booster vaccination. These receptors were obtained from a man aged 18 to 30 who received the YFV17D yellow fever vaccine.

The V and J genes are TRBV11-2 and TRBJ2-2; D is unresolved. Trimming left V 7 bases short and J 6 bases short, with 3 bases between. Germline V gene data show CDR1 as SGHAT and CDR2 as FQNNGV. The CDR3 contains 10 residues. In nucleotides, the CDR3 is TGTGCCAGCAAGGCCGGGGAGCTGTTTTTT. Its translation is CASKAGELFF. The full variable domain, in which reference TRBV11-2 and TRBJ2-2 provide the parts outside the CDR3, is EAGVAQSPRYKIIEKRQSVAFWCNPISGHATLYWYQQILGQGPKLLIQFQNNGVVDDSQLPKDRFSAERLKGVDSTLKIQPAKLEDSAVYLCASKAGELFFGEGSRLTVL.

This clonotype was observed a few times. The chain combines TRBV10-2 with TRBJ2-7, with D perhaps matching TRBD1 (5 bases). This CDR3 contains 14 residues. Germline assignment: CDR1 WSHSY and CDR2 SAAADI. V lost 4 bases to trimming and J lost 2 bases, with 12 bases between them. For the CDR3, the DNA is TGCGCCAGCAGTGCGAACTGGGGCCCCTACGAGCAGTACTTC. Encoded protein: CASSANWGPYEQYF.

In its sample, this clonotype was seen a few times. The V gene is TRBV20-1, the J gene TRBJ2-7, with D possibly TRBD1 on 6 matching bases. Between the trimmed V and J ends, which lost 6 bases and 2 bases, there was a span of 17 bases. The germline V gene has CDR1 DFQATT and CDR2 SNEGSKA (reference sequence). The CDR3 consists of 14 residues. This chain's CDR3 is CSAPRTDRPYEQYF. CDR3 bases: TGCAGTGCACCCAGAACTGACAGGCCCTACGAGCAGTACTTC.

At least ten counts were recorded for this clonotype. The DNA for the CDR3 is TGTGCCAGCAGCCCCCAACCGGGACAGGTGAACACCGGGGAGCTGTTTTTT. It specifies CASSPQPGQVNTGELFF. The chain couples TRBV7-9 to TRBJ2-2, with 8 bases identical to TRBD1. Germline CDR1 SEHNR, CDR2 FQNEAQ (reference sequence). CDR3 length equals 17 residues. The junction had 9 bases not matched to a gene; V was cut back by 5 bases and J by 1 base.

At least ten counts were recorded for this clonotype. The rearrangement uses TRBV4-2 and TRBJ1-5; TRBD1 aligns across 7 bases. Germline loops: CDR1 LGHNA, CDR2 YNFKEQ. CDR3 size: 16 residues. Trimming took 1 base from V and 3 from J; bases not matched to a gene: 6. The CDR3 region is CASSQGYRGFNQPQHF. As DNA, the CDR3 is TGTGCCAGCAGCCAAGGGTACAGGGGTTTCAATCAGCCCCAGCATTTT.

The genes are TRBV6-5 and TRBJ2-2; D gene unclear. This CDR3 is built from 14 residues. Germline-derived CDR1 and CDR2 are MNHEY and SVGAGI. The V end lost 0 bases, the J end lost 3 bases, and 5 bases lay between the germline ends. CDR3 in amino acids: CASSYSGYTGELFF. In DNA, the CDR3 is TGTGCCAGCAGTTACTCTGGGTACACCGGGGAGCTGTTTTTT.

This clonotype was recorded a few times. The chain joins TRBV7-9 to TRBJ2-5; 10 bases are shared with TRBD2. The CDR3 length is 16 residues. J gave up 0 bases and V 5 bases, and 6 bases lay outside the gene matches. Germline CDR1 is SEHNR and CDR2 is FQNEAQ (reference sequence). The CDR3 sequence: CASSLTSGAYQETQYF. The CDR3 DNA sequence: TGTGCCAGCAGCCTTACTAGCGGGGCCTACCAAGAGACCCAGTACTTC.

CDR3 DNA: TGCGCCAGCAGTGAGTCGGGTAGGGGAGGGATGAACACTGAAGCTTTCTTT. It specifies CASSESGRGGMNTEAFF. The J gene is TRBJ1-1, the V gene TRBV10-2; weak D call: TRBD1 (5 bases). The germline V gene encodes CDR1 WSHSY and CDR2 SAAADI. There are 17 residues in the CDR3. Trimming cost V 0 bases and J 0 bases, with 14 bases left between them.

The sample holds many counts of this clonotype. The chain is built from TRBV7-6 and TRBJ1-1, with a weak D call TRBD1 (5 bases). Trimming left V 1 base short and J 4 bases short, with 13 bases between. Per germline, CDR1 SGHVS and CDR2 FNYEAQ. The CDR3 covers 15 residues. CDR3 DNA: TGTGCCAGCAGCTTAGGCTCCACAGGTAGCACTGAAGCTTTCTTT. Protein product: CASSLGSTGSTEAFF.

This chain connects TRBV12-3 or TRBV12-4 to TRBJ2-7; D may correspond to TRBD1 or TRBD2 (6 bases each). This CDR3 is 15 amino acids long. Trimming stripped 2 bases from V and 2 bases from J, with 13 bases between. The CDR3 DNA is TGTGCCAGCAGTTTAATCCAGGGGAGGACCTACGAGCAGTACTTC. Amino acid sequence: CASSLIQGRTYEQYF.

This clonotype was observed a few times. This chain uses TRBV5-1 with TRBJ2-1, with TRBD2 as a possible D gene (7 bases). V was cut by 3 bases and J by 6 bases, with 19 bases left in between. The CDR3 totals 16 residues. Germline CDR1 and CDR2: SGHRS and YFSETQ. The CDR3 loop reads CASSYPMGGGINEQFF. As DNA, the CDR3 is TGCGCCAGCAGCTACCCTATGGGCGGGGGCATCAATGAGCAGTTCTTC.

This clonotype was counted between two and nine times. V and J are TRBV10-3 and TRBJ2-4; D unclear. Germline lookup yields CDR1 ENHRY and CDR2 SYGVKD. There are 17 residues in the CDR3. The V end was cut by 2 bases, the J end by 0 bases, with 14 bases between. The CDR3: CAISERVESIAKNIQYF. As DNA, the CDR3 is TGTGCCATCAGTGAGAGGGTAGAGTCAATAGCCAAAAACATTCAGTACTTC.

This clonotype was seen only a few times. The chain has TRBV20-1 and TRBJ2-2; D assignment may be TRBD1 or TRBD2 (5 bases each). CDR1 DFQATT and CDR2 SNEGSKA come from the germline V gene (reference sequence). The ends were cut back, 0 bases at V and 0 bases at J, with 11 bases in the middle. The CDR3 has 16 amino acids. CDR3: CSARDRGTSNTGELFF. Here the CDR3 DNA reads TGCAGTGCTAGAGATAGAGGGACCTCGAACACCGGGGAGCTGTTTTTT.

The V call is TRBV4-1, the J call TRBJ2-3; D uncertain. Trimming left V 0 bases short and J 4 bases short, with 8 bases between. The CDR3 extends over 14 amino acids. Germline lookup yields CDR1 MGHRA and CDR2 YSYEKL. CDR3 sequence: CASSQDLTPDTQYF. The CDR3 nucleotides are TGCGCCAGCAGCCAAGATCTTACGCCAGATACGCAGTATTTT.

The DNA for the CDR3 is TGTGCCAGCAGCATCCAGGGGCAGCCCCAGCATTTT. It yields the protein CASSIQGQPQHF. The chain combines TRBV7-9 with TRBJ1-5; possible D gene TRBD1, 6 bases. This CDR3 is built from 12 residues. The V and J ends lost 5 bases and 7 bases respectively, with 9 bases between them. From germline, CDR1 is SEHNR and CDR2 FQNEAQ (reference sequence).

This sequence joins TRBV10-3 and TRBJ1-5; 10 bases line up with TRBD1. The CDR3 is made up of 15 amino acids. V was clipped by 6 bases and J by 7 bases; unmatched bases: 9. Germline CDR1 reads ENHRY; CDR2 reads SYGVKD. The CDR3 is CAISGTGTGDQPQHF. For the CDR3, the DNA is TGTGCCATCAGCGGAACCGGGACAGGGGACCAGCCCCAGCATTTT.

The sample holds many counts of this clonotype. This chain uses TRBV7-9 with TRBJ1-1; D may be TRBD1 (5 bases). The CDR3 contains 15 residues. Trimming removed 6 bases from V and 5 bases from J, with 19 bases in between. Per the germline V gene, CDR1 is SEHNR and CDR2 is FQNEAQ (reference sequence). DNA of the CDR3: TGTGCCAGCAGGCCAAGGTTGGGGGAGTGGACTGAAGCTTTCTTT. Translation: CASRPRLGEWTEAFF.

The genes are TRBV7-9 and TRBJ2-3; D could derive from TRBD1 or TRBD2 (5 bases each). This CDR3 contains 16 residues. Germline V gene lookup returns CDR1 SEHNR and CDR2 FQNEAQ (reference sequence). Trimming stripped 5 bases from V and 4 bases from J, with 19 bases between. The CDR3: CASSPRTSEGSDTQYF. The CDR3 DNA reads TGTGCCAGCAGCCCCCGGACATCCGAGGGCTCAGATACGCAGTATTTT.

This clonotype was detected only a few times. CDR3 DNA sequence: TGTGCCAGCGCAGTGGTACAGATGAACACTGAAGCTTTCTTT. Amino acid sequence: CASAVVQMNTEAFF. This chain joins TRBV7-9 and TRBJ1-1; D ambiguous. Germline loops: CDR1 SEHNR, CDR2 FQNEAQ (reference sequence). The CDR3 is 14 amino acids. V was clipped by 8 bases and J by 0 bases, with 13 bases between them.

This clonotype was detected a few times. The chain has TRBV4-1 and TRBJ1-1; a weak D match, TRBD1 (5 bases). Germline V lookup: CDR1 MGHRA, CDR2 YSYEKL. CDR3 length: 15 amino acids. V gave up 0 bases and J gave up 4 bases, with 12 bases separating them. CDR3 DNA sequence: TGCGCCAGCAGCCAAGATCCCACAGGTAGCACTGAAGCTTTCTTT. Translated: CASSQDPTGSTEAFF.